These 4 T cell receptor beta chains came from one sample sequenced in a study of beta chain features in type 1 diabetes. Study results and limitations: People with Type 1 diabetes carried modestly yet significantly shorter TCRB CDR3s in all four CD4+ subsets.

The antigens these receptors bind are not known. The sequenced template was cDNA made from the entire isolated RNA. Produced via immunoSEQ multiplex PCR; TCRdb's table is partial and in-frame only. The top ten hold 0.25% to 0.35% of the sample, which has approximately 27,000 clones, 49% seen once. The material sequenced was stem cell memory CD4+ T cells from blood. Receptors originate from a man aged 25-45 years with type 1 diabetes.

This clone was detected once. The V and J genes are TRBV6-1 and TRBJ1-2; maybe TRBD1 (5 bases). Germline CDR1 is MNHNS and CDR2 is SASEGT. V lost 0 bases and J lost 6, with 11 bases in between. CDR3 length: 14 amino acids. The CDR3 reads CASSEAVGDNGYTF. The CDR3 bases are TGTGCCAGCAGTGAAGCGGTAGGGGATAATGGCTACACCTTC.

V gene TRBV7-6 combines with J gene TRBJ2-6; 7 bases map to TRBD1. Germline V gene sequence: CDR1 SGHVS, CDR2 FNYEAQ. The CDR3 covers 19 residues. V dropped 2 bases and J dropped 0; count of bases not matched to a gene: 10. The CDR3 here is CASSLNDGQASSGANVLTF. For the CDR3, the DNA is TGTGCCAGCAGCTTAAATGACGGACAGGCGAGCTCTGGGGCCAACGTCCTGACTTTC.

The chain combines TRBV5-1 with TRBJ2-7; 7 bases are a match to TRBD2. The V gene's germline CDR1 is SGHRS and CDR2 YFSETQ. Trimming at V came to 0 bases and at J to 6 bases, leaving 9 bases not matched to a gene. The CDR3 is made up of 15 amino acids. CDR3 DNA sequence: TGCGCCAGCAGCTTGGCGGCAGGGACGGGGGGCGAGCAGTACTTC. Protein sequence: CASSLAAGTGGEQYF.

This clone was detected only a few times. V usage is TRBV7-9 and J usage is TRBJ1-2; TRBD1 is a possible D gene (6 bases). Deletions cut 1 base from V and 4 bases from J, with 10 bases between. From germline, CDR1 is SEHNR and CDR2 FQNEAQ (reference sequence). CDR3 length: 14 residues. The CDR3 coding sequence is TGTGCCAGCAGCTTAGGACGGACAGCCTATGGCTACACCTTC. Translated, it gives CASSLGRTAYGYTF.